The 30 T cell receptor beta chains below were found in one sample sequenced in a study of vaccination and CD4 T cells after COVID-19. These receptors are not linked to any known antigen. Sequenced with the Oncomine TCR Beta short-read assay was DNA taken from cultured CD4+ T cells. TCRdb passed the PCR reads through MiXCR, listing each CDR3 protein once. Here the sample spans more than 7,500 distinct CDR3 sequences, 23% being singletons. Regarding treatment: roughly ten-day PBMC culture with coronavirus spike peptide pools or control peptides (ViraFEST assay). The sequencing input was cultured CD4+ T cells from blood. Receptor source: a human donor with COVID-19.

The genes are TRBV5-1 and TRBJ2-7; D is possibly TRBD1 (5 bases). Trimming cost V 4 bases and J 3 bases, with 20 bases left between them. This CDR3 is built from 16 residues. Germline CDR1 reads SGHRS; CDR2 reads YFSETQ. The chain's CDR3 is CASSNPNRQQNYEQYF. The DNA for the CDR3 is TGCGCCAGCAGCAACCCAAACCGACAGCAGAACTACGAGCAGTACTTC.

This clonotype was seen only a few times. The rearrangement uses TRBV6-2 or TRBV6-3 and TRBJ2-3; no reliable D call. The CDR3 is made up of 16 amino acids. CDR1 MNHEY and CDR2 SVGEGT come from the germline V gene. The V end was cut by 3 bases, the J end by 0 bases, with 13 bases between. Written as DNA, the CDR3 is TGTGCCAGCAGTTATGGGCCAGGATCTAGCACAGATACGCAGTATTTT. Encoded protein: CASSYGPGSSTDTQYF.

This chain joins TRBV20-1 and TRBJ2-1, with TRBD2 identical over 7 bases. Germline V gene lookup returns CDR1 DFQATT and CDR2 SNEGSKA (reference sequence). The junction had 6 bases not matched to a gene; V was cut back by 4 bases and J by 9 bases. The CDR3 totals 12 residues. CDR3 region: CSAIGLVGEQFF. The CDR3, as DNA: TGCAGTGCTATTGGACTAGTCGGTGAGCAGTTCTTC.

The chain has TRBV5-1 and TRBJ1-6; 7 bases fit TRBD1. V shed 3 bases and J 2 bases; nucleotides not matched to a gene: 2. Germline V gene data show CDR1 as SGHRS and CDR2 as YFSETQ. The CDR3 is made up of 15 amino acids. CDR3 loop: CASSSTGAYNSPLHF. CDR3 nucleotides: TGCGCCAGCAGCTCCACAGGGGCCTATAATTCACCCCTCCACTTT.

V gene TRBV6-1 combines with J gene TRBJ2-7; D might be TRBD1 (6 bases). Looked up from germline, CDR1 is MNHNS and CDR2 is SASEGT. Trimming took off 5 bases at V and 5 bases at J, with 7 bases between the two ends. CDR3 length equals 11 residues. This CDR3 is CASSRQDEQYF. The CDR3 DNA reads TGTGCCAGCAGTCGACAGGACGAGCAGTACTTC.

The gene calls are TRBV28 and TRBJ1-6; no firm D call. The germline gives CDR1 MDHEN, CDR2 SYDVKM. V lost 6 bases and J lost 10, with 13 bases in between. The length of the CDR3 is 13 residues. The DNA for the CDR3 is TGTGCCAGCAGACTGGACCGAAGCTCACCCCTCCACTTT. Amino acids: CASRLDRSSPLHF.

This clonotype was seen a few times. The chain has TRBV6-5 and TRBJ1-5; D ambiguous. The CDR3 runs 14 residues. Germline loops: CDR1 MNHEY, CDR2 SVGAGI. V dropped 4 bases and J dropped 1 base, with 8 bases sitting between them. CDR3 amino acids: CASSLEKSNQPQHF. The CDR3 DNA reads as TGTGCCAGCAGTTTGGAGAAGAGCAATCAGCCCCAGCATTTT.

The rearrangement uses TRBV6-5 and TRBJ2-1; 7 bases line up with TRBD2. V shed 0 bases and J 4 bases; nucleotides not matched to a gene: 9. The germline V gene has CDR1 MNHEY and CDR2 SVGAGI. This CDR3 has 17 residues. The DNA of the CDR3 is TGTGCCAGCAGTTACTCGTTGTTTGGGGGGGTTTACAATGAGCAGTTCTTC. This encodes CASSYSLFGGVYNEQFF.

J is TRBJ1-1 and V is TRBV6-1; D is undetermined. Germline V gene lookup returns CDR1 MNHNS and CDR2 SASEGT. This CDR3 contains 12 residues. V was pared by 5 bases and J by 1 base, with 5 bases between. DNA of the CDR3: TGTGCCAGCAGTCGACAGAACACTGAAGCTTTCTTT. It codes for CASSRQNTEAFF.

The chain uses TRBV6-1 and TRBJ2-5; the match to TRBD1 covers 7 bases. V was pared by 6 bases and J by 2 bases, with 9 bases of the junction left unmatched. This CDR3 region has 15 residues. Per germline, CDR1 MNHNS and CDR2 SASEGT. CDR3 sequence (DNA): TGTGCCAGCAGCCCGGGACAGTACTTTCAAGAGACCCAGTACTTC. It encodes CASSPGQYFQETQYF.

About this clonotype: This may come from a read error, since a much larger clone is one base off. The V and J genes are TRBV2 and TRBJ1-5, with a possible D match to TRBD1 (5 bases). Germline CDR1 is SNHLY and CDR2 is FYNNEI. The length of the CDR3 is 15 residues. CDR3 amino acids: CTSSVGESGHQPQHF. The CDR3 DNA sequence: TGTACCAGCAGTGTAGGGGAAAGTGGCCATCAGCCCCAGCATTTT.

This clonotype was recorded a few times. The gene calls are TRBV11-2 and TRBJ2-1, with 8 bases lining up with TRBD1. This CDR3 region has 13 residues. J was trimmed by 13 bases and V by 6 bases; bases with no gene match: 11. Germline lookup yields CDR1 SGHAT and CDR2 FQNNGV. The CDR3 loop reads CASRTTGVGVQFF. The CDR3 DNA reads TGTGCCAGCAGGACGACAGGGGTCGGGGTTCAGTTCTTC. Drawing the rest from reference TRBV11-2 and TRBJ2-1, the complete variable domain is EAGVAQSPRYKIIEKRQSVAFWCNPISGHATLYWYQQILGQGPKLLIQFQNNGVVDDSQLPKDRFSAERLKGVDSTLKIQPAKLEDSAVYLCASRTTGVGVQFFGPGTRLTVL.

In its sample, this clonotype was seen a few times. This rearrangement joins TRBV27 to TRBJ2-7; D unclear. V gave up 3 bases and J gave up 7 bases, with 10 bases separating them. Germline V lookup: CDR1 MNHEY, CDR2 SMNVEV (reference sequence). The CDR3 covers 12 residues. The CDR3 DNA sequence: TGTGCCAGCAGTTTCCCTACTGGAGAGCAGTACTTC. Protein product: CASSFPTGEQYF.

This chain links TRBV6-1 with TRBJ1-3; D might be TRBD1 (6 bases). Germline CDR1 is MNHNS and CDR2 is SASEGT. The CDR3 runs 15 residues. The V gene lost 5 bases and the J gene lost 8 bases, with 19 bases spanning the gap. For the CDR3, the DNA is TGTGCCAGCAGTCCTACCGGGACAATCACGGACACCATATATTTT. It encodes CASSPTGTITDTIYF.

By sample share, this clonotype is medium-sized (0.01 to 0.1%). The gene calls are TRBV6-2 or TRBV6-3 and TRBJ2-2, with 9 positions matching TRBD1. Germline V lookup: CDR1 MNHEY, CDR2 SVGEGT. CDR3 length: 15 amino acids. J was trimmed by 4 bases and V by 2 bases; bases with no gene match: 2. CDR3 loop: CASSYGDRVTGELFF. DNA for the CDR3: TGTGCCAGCAGTTACGGGGACAGGGTCACCGGGGAGCTGTTTTTT.

V usage is TRBV4-1 and J usage is TRBJ2-3; 8 bases agree with TRBD2. Germline CDR1 and CDR2: MGHRA and YSYEKL. Trimming cost V 5 bases and J 2 bases; bases outside gene matches: 12. The CDR3 totals 17 residues. The CDR3 DNA follows: TGCGCCAGCAGCTCCCCAGAGGTAGCGGGGAACACAGATACGCAGTATTTT. This translates into CASSSPEVAGNTDTQYF.

The table lists this clonotype with a few counts. The J gene is TRBJ1-2, the V gene TRBV6-5; D unresolved. Germline CDR1 reads MNHEY; CDR2 reads SVGAGI. V was trimmed by 2 bases and J by 6 bases, leaving 13 bases between them. This CDR3 comprises 14 residues. The CDR3 region is CASSYDARVDGYTF. CDR3 bases: TGTGCCAGCAGTTACGACGCTAGGGTTGATGGCTACACCTTC.

This clonotype was detected a few times. The chain has TRBV6-5 and TRBJ1-6, with TRBD1 as a possible D gene (6 bases). CDR3 length equals 15 residues. Germline V gives CDR1 MNHEY, CDR2 SVGAGI. Trimming cost V 1 base and J 6 bases, with 10 bases left between them. The CDR3: CASSYFRGGNSPLHF. DNA for the CDR3: TGTGCCAGCAGTTACTTCAGGGGCGGTAATTCACCCCTCCACTTT.

The chain links TRBV5-1 to TRBJ2-5; unclear D gene. This CDR3 contains 14 residues. CDR1 SGHRS and CDR2 YFSETQ come from the germline V gene. Between the trimmed V and J ends, which lost 4 bases and 5 bases, there was a span of 15 bases. CDR3 DNA: TGCGCCAGCAGCCCAGGCGCCCGGGCGGAGACCCAGTACTTC. Protein: CASSPGARAETQYF.

The genes are TRBV6-2 or TRBV6-3 and TRBJ2-7; TRBD1 might be the D (5 bases). V was cut by 6 bases and J by 0 bases, with 9 bases left in between. The length of the CDR3 is 13 residues. Per the germline V gene, CDR1 is MNHEY and CDR2 is SVGEGT. This chain's CDR3 is CASRDSFSYEQYF. The CDR3 nucleotides are TGTGCCAGCAGAGACAGTTTCTCCTACGAGCAGTACTTC.

The rearrangement links TRBV7-9 to TRBJ2-7; 7 nucleotides agree with TRBD2. Germline lookup yields CDR1 SEHNR and CDR2 FQNEAQ (reference sequence). The J segment lost 5 bases and the V segment lost 4 bases, leaving 5 bases of the junction unmatched. The CDR3 has 13 residues. CDR3 in amino acids: CASSSRTRDEQYF. In DNA, the CDR3 is TGTGCCAGCAGCTCCAGGACTAGAGACGAGCAGTACTTC.

The chain couples TRBV2 to TRBJ1-5, with D uncertain. Germline values: CDR1 SNHLY, CDR2 FYNNEI. Trimming stripped 1 base from V and 6 bases from J, with 7 bases between. The CDR3 is made up of 13 amino acids. The CDR3 bases are TGTGCCAGCAGTGAAGTGAGGGCTCAGCCCCAGCATTTT. Its translation: CASSEVRAQPQHF.

By sample fraction, this clonotype is medium-sized (0.01 to 0.1%). The rearrangement links TRBV20-1 to TRBJ1-5; perhaps TRBD1 as D (6 bases). V was clipped by 0 bases and J by 4 bases, with 19 bases between them. The CDR3 extends over 17 amino acids. Germline CDR1 is DFQATT and CDR2 is SNEGSKA (reference sequence). The CDR3 protein is CSARDGLYPRGNQPQHF. The CDR3 DNA is TGCAGTGCTAGAGATGGATTATATCCTAGGGGGAATCAGCCCCAGCATTTT.

The chain has TRBV14 and TRBJ2-7, with D maybe TRBD2 (5 bases). Trimming took off 3 bases at V and 6 bases at J, with 15 bases between the two ends. Germline loops: CDR1 SGHDN, CDR2 FVKESK. CDR3 size: 14 residues. The CDR3 nucleotides read TGTGCCAGCAGCCATATGAGGGTCGCGAGCGAGCAGTACTTC. The encoded protein is CASSHMRVASEQYF.

The V and J genes are TRBV11-2 and TRBJ2-2; TRBD2 aligns across 12 bases. V lost 1 base to trimming and J lost 6 bases; unmatched junction nucleotides: 9. The CDR3 consists of 18 residues. Germline V gene lookup returns CDR1 SGHAT and CDR2 FQNNGV. DNA of the CDR3: TGTGCCAGCAGCTTAGGGCTAGCGGGGGGGCCGAGTTCCGGGGAGCTGTTTTTT. Its protein is CASSLGLAGGPSSGELFF.

The chain recombines TRBV11-2 with TRBJ2-3; 7 bases agree with TRBD2. This CDR3 is 17 amino acids long. In germline, CDR1 is SGHAT, CDR2 FQNNGV. The V gene end was trimmed by 2 bases and the J gene end by 2 bases; junction bases not matched to a gene: 10. The CDR3 is CASSLSHQAGDTDTQYF. CDR3 bases: TGTGCCAGCAGCTTAAGCCATCAGGCGGGAGACACAGATACGCAGTATTTT. The full variable domain, rest sourced from reference TRBV11-2 and TRBJ2-3, is EAGVAQSPRYKIIEKRQSVAFWCNPISGHATLYWYQQILGQGPKLLIQFQNNGVVDDSQLPKDRFSAERLKGVDSTLKIQPAKLEDSAVYLCASSLSHQAGDTDTQYFGPGTRLTVL.

In its sample, this clonotype was seen a few times. The V and J genes are TRBV7-2 and TRBJ1-6; no clear D. This CDR3 has 13 residues. Germline V gives CDR1 SGHTA, CDR2 FQGNSA. Trimming left V 1 base short and J 6 bases short, with 4 bases between. The CDR3 here is CASSLGGNSPLHF. The DNA for the CDR3 is TGTGCCAGCAGCTTAGGTGGTAATTCACCCCTCCACTTT.

V and J are TRBV5-1 and TRBJ1-1, with 7 nucleotides matching TRBD1. Trimming removed 4 bases from V and 0 bases from J; junction bases left unmatched: 3. CDR3 length equals 14 residues. Germline-derived CDR1 and CDR2 are SGHRS and YFSETQ. CDR3 amino acids: CASSQQGLNTEAFF. Here the CDR3 DNA reads TGCGCCAGCAGCCAACAGGGGCTGAACACTGAAGCTTTCTTT.

This clonotype was seen only once. The J gene is TRBJ2-7, the V gene TRBV11-2; possibly TRBD1 or TRBD2 for D (7 bases each). Trimming took off 5 bases at V and 6 bases at J, with 14 bases between the two ends. The germline gives CDR1 SGHAT, CDR2 FQNNGV. The CDR3 runs to 13 residues. The CDR3 region has the DNA TGTGCCAGCAGCCCAGGGGGGGCCCTCGAGCAGTACTTC. Amino acids: CASSPGGALEQYF. The full variable domain, with the rest looked up from reference TRBV11-2 and TRBJ2-7, is EAGVAQSPRYKIIEKRQSVAFWCNPISGHATLYWYQQILGQGPKLLIQFQNNGVVDDSQLPKDRFSAERLKGVDSTLKIQPAKLEDSAVYLCASSPGGALEQYFGPGTRLTVT.

The rearrangement uses TRBV28 and TRBJ2-7, with D tentatively TRBD1 or TRBD2 (6 bases each). Between the trimmed V and J ends, which lost 5 bases and 2 bases, there was a span of 16 bases. The CDR3 contains 15 residues. Germline V gene data show CDR1 as MDHEN and CDR2 as SYDVKM. The CDR3 loop is CASSQSRGRTYEQYF. The CDR3 bases are TGTGCCAGCAGTCAAAGTCGGGGGCGCACCTACGAGCAGTACTTC.